The 3 T cell receptor beta chains below all came from one sample that was sequenced in a study of cytomegalovirus exposure and HLA in healthy donors. The study ran its PCR with 60 Vbeta and 13 Jbeta primers. The assay was immunoSEQ multiplex PCR, and TCRdb's table has in-frame clones only and misses some. The sample includes tens of thousands of clones, roughly two thirds of them seen just once. Source material: PBMCs. These receptors came from a woman between 50 and 59 years old in good health and CMV-seropositive.

The chain has TRBV5-4 and TRBJ2-3; the match to TRBD2 covers 8 bases. V trimming: 3 bases; J trimming: 9 bases; junction bases outside the gene matches: 6. CDR1 is SGHNT and CDR2 is YYREEE in the germline V gene (reference sequence). This CDR3 is built from 13 residues. CDR3 coding DNA: TGTGCCAGCAGCTATCAAACTAGCGGCACGCAGTATTTT. Translating gives CASSYQTSGTQYF.

This sequence joins TRBV5-6 and TRBJ2-2, with a possible D match to TRBD1 (7 bases). The CDR3 length is 17 residues. Germline CDR1 is SGHDT and CDR2 is YYEEEE. The V and J ends lost 3 bases and 4 bases respectively, with 19 bases between them. Written as DNA, the CDR3 is TGTGCCAGCAGCTCTACGTTGACAGGGAGGAGCACCGGGGAGCTGTTTTTT. Amino acids: CASSSTLTGRSTGELFF.

This clone has a handful of counts. The chain carries TRBV7-9 and TRBJ1-6; a weak D match, TRBD1 (6 bases). Germline lookup yields CDR1 SEHNR and CDR2 FQNEAQ (reference sequence). The V gene lost 4 bases and the J gene lost 7 bases, with 17 bases spanning the gap. This CDR3 spans 16 amino acids. CDR3 region: CASSSSPAGDNSPLHF. The DNA of the CDR3 is TGTGCCAGCAGCTCATCCCCCGCAGGGGACAATTCACCCCTCCACTTT.